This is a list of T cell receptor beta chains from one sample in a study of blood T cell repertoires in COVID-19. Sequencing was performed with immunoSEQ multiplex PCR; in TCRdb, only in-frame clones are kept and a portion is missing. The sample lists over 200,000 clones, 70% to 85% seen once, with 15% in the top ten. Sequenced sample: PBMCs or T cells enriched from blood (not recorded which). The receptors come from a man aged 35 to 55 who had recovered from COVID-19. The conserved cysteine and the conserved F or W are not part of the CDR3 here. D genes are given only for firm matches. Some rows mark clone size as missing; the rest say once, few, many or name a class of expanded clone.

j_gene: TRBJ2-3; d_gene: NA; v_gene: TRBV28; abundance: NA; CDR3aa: ASSLGQGRTDTQY
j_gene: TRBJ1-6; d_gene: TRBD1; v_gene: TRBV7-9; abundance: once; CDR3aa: ASSLGQNYNSPLH
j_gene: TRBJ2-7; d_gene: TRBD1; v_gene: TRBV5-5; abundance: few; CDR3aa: ASSLTGDPRSHEQY
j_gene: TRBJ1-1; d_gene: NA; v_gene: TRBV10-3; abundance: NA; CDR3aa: AIRRQDDTEAF
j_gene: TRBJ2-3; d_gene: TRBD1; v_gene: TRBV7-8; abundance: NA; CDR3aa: ASSSNPGGSSTDTQY
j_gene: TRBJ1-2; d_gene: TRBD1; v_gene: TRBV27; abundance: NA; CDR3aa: ASSQTGGAGGYT
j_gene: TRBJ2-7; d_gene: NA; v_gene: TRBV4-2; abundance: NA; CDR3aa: ASSQGAGDSYEQY
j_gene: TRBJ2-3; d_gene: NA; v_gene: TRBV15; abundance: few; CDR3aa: ATRRGGIADTQY
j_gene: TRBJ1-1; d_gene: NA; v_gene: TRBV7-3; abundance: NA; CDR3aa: ASSLAGDNTEAF
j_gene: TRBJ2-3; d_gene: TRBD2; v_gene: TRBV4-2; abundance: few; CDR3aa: ASSVTSGRGADTQY
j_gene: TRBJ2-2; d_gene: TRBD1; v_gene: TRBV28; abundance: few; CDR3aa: ASSSGGSDTGELF
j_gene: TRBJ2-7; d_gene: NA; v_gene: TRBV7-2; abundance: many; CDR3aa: ASSSGLGSYEQY
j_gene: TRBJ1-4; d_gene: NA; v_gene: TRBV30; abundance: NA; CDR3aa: AWSQGGQGTEKLF
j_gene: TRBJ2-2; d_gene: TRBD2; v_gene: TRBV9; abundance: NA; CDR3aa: ASSVSGGPTGELF
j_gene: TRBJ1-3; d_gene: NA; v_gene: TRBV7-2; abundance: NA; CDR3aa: ASSPHPGPSGNTIY
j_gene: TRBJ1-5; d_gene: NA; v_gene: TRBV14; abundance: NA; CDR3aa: ASSQDCGGGGFQPQH
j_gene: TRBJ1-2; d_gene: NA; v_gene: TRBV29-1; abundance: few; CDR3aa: SVGGHGRDGYT
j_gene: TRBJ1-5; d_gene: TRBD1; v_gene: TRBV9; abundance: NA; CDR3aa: ASSVGSGTGPNQPQH
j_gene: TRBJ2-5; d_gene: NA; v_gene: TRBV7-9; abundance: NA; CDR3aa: ASSQETQY
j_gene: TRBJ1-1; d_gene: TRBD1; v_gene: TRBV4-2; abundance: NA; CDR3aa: ASSRTGSTEAF
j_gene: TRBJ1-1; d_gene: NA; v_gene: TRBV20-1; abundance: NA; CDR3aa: SPPGYTEAF
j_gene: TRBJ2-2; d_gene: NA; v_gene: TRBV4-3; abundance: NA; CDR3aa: ASSQAGVISGELF
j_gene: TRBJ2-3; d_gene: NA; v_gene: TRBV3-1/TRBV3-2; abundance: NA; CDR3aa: ASSQEVTASTDTQY
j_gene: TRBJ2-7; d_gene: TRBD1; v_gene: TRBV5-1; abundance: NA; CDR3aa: ASSLEWTGRHEQY
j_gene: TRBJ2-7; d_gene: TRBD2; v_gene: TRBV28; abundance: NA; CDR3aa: ASRTSGRPLYEQY
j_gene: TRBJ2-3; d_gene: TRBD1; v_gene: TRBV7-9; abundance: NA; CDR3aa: ASSLVGQGTDTQY
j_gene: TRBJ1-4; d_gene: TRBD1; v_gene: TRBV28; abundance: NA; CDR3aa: ASSLHRQGSEKLF
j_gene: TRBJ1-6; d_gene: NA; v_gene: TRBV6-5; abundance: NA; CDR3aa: ASRTSRDTHSPLH
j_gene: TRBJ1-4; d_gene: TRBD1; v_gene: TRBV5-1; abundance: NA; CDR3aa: ASSSMDRGQEKLF
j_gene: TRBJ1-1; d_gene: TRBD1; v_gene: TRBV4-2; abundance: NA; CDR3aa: ASSQDQGQGVTEAF
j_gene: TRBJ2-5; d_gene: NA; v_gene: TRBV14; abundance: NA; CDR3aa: ASSHITESLGTQY
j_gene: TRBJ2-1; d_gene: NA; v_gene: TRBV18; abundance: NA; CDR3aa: ASSRSILAENNEQF
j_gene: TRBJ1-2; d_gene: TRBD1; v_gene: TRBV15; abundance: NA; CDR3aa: ATSRDRSGRGRGGYT
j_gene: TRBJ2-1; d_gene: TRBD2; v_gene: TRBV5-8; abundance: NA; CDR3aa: ASSSTGTRYNEQF
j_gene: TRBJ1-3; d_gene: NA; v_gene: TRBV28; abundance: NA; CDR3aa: ATLSGEDTIY
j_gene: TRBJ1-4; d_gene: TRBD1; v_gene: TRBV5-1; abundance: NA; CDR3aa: ASSTGTGFSRKGEKLF
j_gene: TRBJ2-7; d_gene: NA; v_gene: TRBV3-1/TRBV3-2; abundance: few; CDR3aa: ASSQAFERY
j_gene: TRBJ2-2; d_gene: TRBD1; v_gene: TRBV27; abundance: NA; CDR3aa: ASSLRGQVIWSGTGELF
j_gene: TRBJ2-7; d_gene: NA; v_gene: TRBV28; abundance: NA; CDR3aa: ASSFGGSTNSYEQY
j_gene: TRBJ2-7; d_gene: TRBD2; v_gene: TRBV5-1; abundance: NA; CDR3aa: ASKVLAGEGYEQY
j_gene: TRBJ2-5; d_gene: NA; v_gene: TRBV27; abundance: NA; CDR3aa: ASALYRTARGETQY
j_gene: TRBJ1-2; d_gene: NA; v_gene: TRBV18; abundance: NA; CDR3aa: ASSSRGEAYGYT
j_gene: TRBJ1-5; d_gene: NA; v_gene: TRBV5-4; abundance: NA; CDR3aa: ASSPDTDQPQH
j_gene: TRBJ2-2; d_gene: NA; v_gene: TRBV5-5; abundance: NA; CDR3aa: ASSLLANTGELF
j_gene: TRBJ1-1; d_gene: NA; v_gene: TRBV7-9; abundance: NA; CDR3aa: ASSSQGGTEAF
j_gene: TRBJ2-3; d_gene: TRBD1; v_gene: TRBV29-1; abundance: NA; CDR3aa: SVEGQGITDTQY
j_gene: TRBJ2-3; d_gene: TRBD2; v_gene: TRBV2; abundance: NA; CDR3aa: ASSVLAGSGDTQY
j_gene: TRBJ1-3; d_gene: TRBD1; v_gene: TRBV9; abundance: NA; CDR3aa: ASSKLYRGEDTIY
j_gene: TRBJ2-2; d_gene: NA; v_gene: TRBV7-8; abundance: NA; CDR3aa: ASSLAGLQAAGELF
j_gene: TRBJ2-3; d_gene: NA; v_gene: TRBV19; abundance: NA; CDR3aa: ASSISLVPLRTDTQY